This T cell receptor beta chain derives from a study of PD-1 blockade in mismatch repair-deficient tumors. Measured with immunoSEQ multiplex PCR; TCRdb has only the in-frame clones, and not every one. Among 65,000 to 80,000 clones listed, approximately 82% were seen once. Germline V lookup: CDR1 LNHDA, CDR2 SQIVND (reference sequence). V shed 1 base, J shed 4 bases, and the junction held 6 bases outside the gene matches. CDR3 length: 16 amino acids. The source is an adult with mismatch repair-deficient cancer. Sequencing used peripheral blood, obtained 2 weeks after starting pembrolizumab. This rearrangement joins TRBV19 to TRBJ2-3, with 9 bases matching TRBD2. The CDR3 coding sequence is TGTGCCAGTAGTATAGGAGGTAGCGGGAGCCCAGATACGCAGTATTTT. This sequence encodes CASSIGGSGSPDTQYF.